A single sample is the source of the 29 T cell receptor beta chains below, sequenced in a study of cytomegalovirus exposure and HLA in healthy donors. PCR primers comprised 60 Vbeta and 13 Jbeta primers. Libraries were prepared by immunoSEQ multiplex PCR; TCRdb keeps only in-frame clonotypes and omits some of them. The sample yields tens of thousands of clones, around 80% seen once. Sequencing input: PBMCs. Source of these receptors: a male donor in good health and CMV-seropositive.

The genes are TRBV7-2 and TRBJ2-1; 9 bases map to TRBD1. Per germline, CDR1 SGHTA and CDR2 FQGNSA. V trimming: 1 base; J trimming: 7 bases; junction bases outside the gene matches: 8. The CDR3 length is 16 residues. The CDR3 nucleotides read TGTGCCAGCAGCTTAGGGGTGGGACAGGGTGAAAATGAGCAGTTCTTC. It is translated as CASSLGVGQGENEQFF.

This clone was counted a few times. J is TRBJ2-7 and V is TRBV6-1; TRBD2 is a possible D gene (5 bases). The CDR3 has 16 residues. The V gene's germline CDR1 is MNHNS and CDR2 SASEGT. Trimming cost V 2 bases and J 2 bases, with 16 bases left between them. The CDR3 spells CASSEWRVPKTYEQYF. As DNA, the CDR3 is TGTGCCAGCAGTGAATGGCGGGTCCCAAAAACCTACGAGCAGTACTTC.

This rearrangement joins TRBV21-1 to TRBJ2-1; the DNA was not used to check the table's D call, TRBD1. TRBV21-1 is designated a pseudogene. This CDR3 region has 14 residues. The CDR3 spells CASSEVGQYNEQFF. The CDR3 coding sequence is TGTGCCAGCAGCGAAGTGGGACAGTACAATGAGCAGTTCTTC.

This clone has only one observation. This chain links TRBV28 with TRBJ2-4, with D tentatively TRBD2 (5 bases). V lost 5 bases and J lost 1, with 9 bases in between. This CDR3 has 14 residues. Germline assignment: CDR1 MDHEN and CDR2 SYDVKM. The CDR3 coding sequence is TGTGCCAGCAGTAGGCGAGGGGCCAAAAACATTCAGTACTTC. This translates into CASSRRGAKNIQYF.

The V call is TRBV6-5, the J call TRBJ1-4; D possibly corresponds to TRBD1 (5 bases). The CDR3 has 16 amino acids. V lost 4 bases, J lost 6 bases, and 18 bases lay in between. Looked up from germline, CDR1 is MNHEY and CDR2 is SVGAGI. CDR3 sequence: CASSSRASGGYEKLFF. Here the CDR3 DNA reads TGTGCCAGCAGTTCCAGGGCCTCCGGGGGATATGAAAAACTGTTTTTT.

The chain employs TRBV5-1 and TRBJ2-1; 10 bases match TRBD2. V shed 4 bases and J 6 bases; nucleotides not matched to a gene: 7. The CDR3 runs to 15 residues. Germline-derived CDR1 and CDR2 are SGHRS and YFSETQ. The chain's CDR3 is CASSMTGTSVNEQFF. In nucleotides, the CDR3 is TGCGCCAGCAGCATGACCGGGACTAGCGTCAATGAGCAGTTCTTC.

Only a few counts were recorded for this clone. J is TRBJ2-1 and V is TRBV29-1; 7 bases agree with TRBD2. CDR3 length: 16 residues. Germline assignment: CDR1 SQVTM and CDR2 ANQGSEA. The trim removed 0 bases at V and 10 bases at J, leaving 15 bases unmatched. The CDR3 sequence is CSVEDPKRGHIYEQFF. CDR3 sequence (DNA): TGCAGCGTTGAAGATCCCAAGCGGGGCCATATTTACGAGCAGTTCTTC.

This clone has a handful of counts. V and J are TRBV27 and TRBJ2-5; maybe TRBD1 (5 bases). Germline loops: CDR1 MNHEY, CDR2 SMNVEV (reference sequence). The CDR3 has 13 residues. The ends were cut back, 6 bases at V and 1 base at J, with 9 bases in the middle. The chain's CDR3 is CASRLDSQETQYF. CDR3 nucleotides: TGTGCCAGCAGGCTTGACAGCCAAGAGACCCAGTACTTC.

The chain employs TRBV30 and TRBJ2-1; D is unresolved. The CDR3 covers 12 residues. Germline values: CDR1 GTSNPN, CDR2 SVGIG (reference sequence). V lost 1 base and J 10 bases, leaving 11 bases between the germline ends. The CDR3 here is CAWSALTWEQFF. In DNA form, the CDR3 reads TGTGCCTGGAGTGCCTTAACATGGGAGCAGTTCTTC.

This clone was seen only a few times. The chain couples TRBV7-2 to TRBJ2-5; 7 bases fit TRBD2. Germline loops: CDR1 SGHTA, CDR2 FQGNSA. After removal of 3 bases from V and 5 bases from J, the junction contained 6 bases not matched to a gene. The CDR3 totals 14 residues. CDR3 amino acids: CASSLGGGVETQYF. Written as DNA, the CDR3 is TGTGCCAGCAGCTTGGGGGGGGGTGTCGAGACCCAGTACTTC.

The V gene is TRBV30, the J gene TRBJ2-7; weak D call: TRBD1 (5 bases). V lost 4 bases and J lost 0, with 10 bases in between. CDR1 is GTSNPN, CDR2 SVGIG, per germline (reference sequence). CDR3 length: 13 residues. The CDR3 sequence: CAWTTGFSYEQYF. DNA for the CDR3: TGTGCCTGGACAACAGGTTTCTCCTACGAGCAGTACTTC.

The chain has TRBV30 and TRBJ1-5; no firm D call. Trimming took 3 bases from V and 3 from J, leaving 12 bases between them. Per the germline V gene, CDR1 is GTSNPN and CDR2 is SVGIG (reference sequence). The CDR3 contains 14 residues. The chain's CDR3 is CAWRGPGDNQPQHF. CDR3 nucleotides: TGTGCCTGGAGGGGTCCCGGGGACAATCAGCCCCAGCATTTT.

The rearrangement uses TRBV6-6 and TRBJ2-7, with TRBD1 matching 7 bases. CDR3 size: 15 residues. J lost 3 bases, V lost 7 bases, and 12 bases had no gene match. CDR1 MNHNY and CDR2 SVGAGI come from the germline V gene (reference sequence). CDR3 in DNA: TGTGCCAGCACCGAAAGGGACAGAGAGAACTACGAGCAGTACTTC. Its translation: CASTERDRENYEQYF.

This clone is a singleton in its sample. The J gene is TRBJ2-1, the V gene TRBV13; no clear D gene. Trimming cost V 4 bases and J 3 bases, with 7 bases left between them. CDR3 length equals 13 residues. CDR1 and CDR2 from the germline V gene are PRHDT and FYEKMQ (reference sequence). The CDR3 spells CASSSEVYNEQFF. CDR3 bases: TGTGCCAGCAGCTCCGAGGTCTACAATGAGCAGTTCTTC.

The gene calls are TRBV5-4 and TRBJ2-7, with TRBD1 matching over 10 bases. Germline V lookup: CDR1 SGHNT, CDR2 YYREEE (reference sequence). This CDR3 comprises 15 residues. With 4 bases clipped from V and 4 bases from J, the junction kept 8 bases outside the gene matches. The CDR3 sequence is CASSRGQGRAYEQYF. CDR3 coding DNA: TGTGCCAGCAGCCGGGGACAGGGGCGGGCGTACGAGCAGTACTTC.

The V and J genes are TRBV9 and TRBJ1-1, with D tentatively TRBD1 (6 bases). With 3 bases removed from V and 3 bases from J, the gap between germline ends came to 18 bases. This CDR3 spans 16 amino acids. Germline-derived CDR1 and CDR2 are SGDLS and YYNGEE. Written as DNA, the CDR3 is TGTGCCAGCAGCGCCAGACGGGACATTTCATACACTGAAGCTTTCTTT. Translating it yields CASSARRDISYTEAFF.

J is TRBJ2-1 and V is TRBV2; 8 bases align to TRBD2. The CDR3 has 15 residues. CDR1 is SNHLY and CDR2 is FYNNEI in the germline V gene. J lost 1 base, V lost 5 bases, and 4 bases had no gene match. CDR3 sequence (DNA): TGTGCCAGCAGTCGGGAGCGGGGGTCCTACAATGAGCAGTTCTTC. Residues: CASSRERGSYNEQFF.

This clone was observed once. The chain links TRBV6-6 to TRBJ2-5, with no clear D. V lost 5 bases to trimming and J lost 8 bases, with 6 bases between them. CDR3 length: 10 residues. Germline-derived CDR1 and CDR2 are MNHNY and SVGAGI (reference sequence). This chain's CDR3 is CASSGGTQYF. The CDR3 bases are TGTGCCAGCAGTGGCGGTACCCAGTACTTC.

With regard to this clone: This specimen includes other DNA sequences encoding the same CDR3. This chain uses TRBV7-2 with TRBJ2-5; D gene uncertain. The CDR3 spans 16 residues. V was shortened by 5 bases and J by 0 bases, with 16 bases between the two germline ends. Germline V lookup: CDR1 SGHTA, CDR2 FQGNSA. The chain's CDR3 is CASSPGVNLYQETQYF. The DNA of the CDR3 is TGTGCCAGCAGCCCCGGTGTTAACCTGTACCAAGAGACCCAGTACTTC.

Here the CDR3 DNA reads TGTGCCAGCCCGGGGGGCCAAGAGACCCAGTACTTC. It codes for CASPGGQETQYF. The chain combines TRBV6-1 with TRBJ2-5; 7 bases fit TRBD2. This CDR3 contains 12 residues. V was pared by 8 bases and J by 1 base, with 1 base of the junction left unmatched. Germline V gene sequence: CDR1 MNHNS, CDR2 SASEGT.

This chain joins TRBV13 and TRBJ1-3, with D uncertain. Trimming pared 5 bases from V and 0 bases from J, leaving 5 bases between. Germline V gene lookup returns CDR1 PRHDT and CDR2 FYEKMQ (reference sequence). The CDR3 is made up of 13 amino acids. This CDR3 reads CASSRRSGNTIYF. CDR3 nucleotide sequence: TGTGCCAGCAGCCGTCGCTCTGGAAACACCATATATTTT.

A few counts support this clone. The genes are TRBV29-1 and TRBJ2-7; 10 bases are a match to TRBD2. V lost 4 bases and J lost 4; bases outside the gene matches: 10. The CDR3 is 15 residues long. CDR1 is SQVTM and CDR2 is ANQGSEA in the germline V gene. The CDR3 is CSVGTGTSASYEQYF. CDR3 coding DNA: TGCAGCGTTGGGACCGGGACTAGCGCCTCGTACGAGCAGTACTTC.

V and J are TRBV7-6 and TRBJ2-7, with 11 positions matching TRBD1. The length of the CDR3 is 15 residues. Germline assignment: CDR1 SGHVS and CDR2 FNYEAQ. V was pared by 6 bases and J by 4 bases, with 8 bases of the junction left unmatched. CDR3 DNA: TGTGCCAGCAGTTATAAGGACAGGGGGCAGTACGAGCAGTACTTC. Translating it yields CASSYKDRGQYEQYF.

This rearrangement joins TRBV30 to TRBJ1-1, with D hard to call. The CDR3 contains 13 residues. V dropped 0 bases and J dropped 1 base, with 6 bases sitting between them. CDR1 GTSNPN and CDR2 SVGIG come from the germline V gene (reference sequence). The CDR3 sequence: CAWSVSRNTEAFF. The DNA for the CDR3 is TGTGCCTGGAGTGTATCCAGGAACACTGAAGCTTTCTTT.

CDR3 nucleotide sequence: TGTGCCTGGAGTGTACTAGCGAACACTGAAGCTTTCTTT. Protein product: CAWSVLANTEAFF. The gene calls are TRBV30 and TRBJ1-1; no clear D gene. The V end was cut by 0 bases, the J end by 1 base, with 6 bases between. Germline CDR1 reads GTSNPN; CDR2 reads SVGIG (reference sequence). The CDR3 contains 13 residues.

DNA for the CDR3: TGTGCCAGCTCCCGCACCCCCGGGACAGCGAACTCTGGAAACACCATATATTTT. Amino acids: CASSRTPGTANSGNTIYF. The V and J genes are TRBV18 and TRBJ1-3; 7 positions agree with TRBD1. The CDR3 has 18 amino acids. Germline V lookup: CDR1 KGHSH, CDR2 LQKENI. V shed 6 bases, J shed 0 bases, and the junction held 14 bases outside the gene matches.

The chain has TRBV10-1 and TRBJ2-7; 8 positions agree with TRBD1. V gave up 6 bases and J gave up 2 bases; unmatched junction bases: 6. Germline CDR1 reads WNHNN; CDR2 reads SYGVQD (reference sequence). The CDR3 covers 14 residues. CDR3: CASSPRDRTYEQYF. Here the CDR3 DNA reads TGCGCCAGCAGCCCCAGGGACAGGACCTACGAGCAGTACTTC.

This clone was seen more than once but under ten times. The chain has TRBV21-1 and TRBJ1-6; TRBD1 is the table's D call, not checked against the DNA. TRBV21-1 is assigned pseudogene status. This CDR3 comprises 17 residues. The CDR3 DNA reads as TGTGCCAGCAGCAAAAACGCACGGACAGGGGTTAATTCACCCCTCCACTTT. Its protein is CASSKNARTGVNSPLHF.

V usage is TRBV29-1 and J usage is TRBJ2-6, with 9 bases lining up with TRBD1. The V gene's germline CDR1 is SQVTM and CDR2 ANQGSEA. V lost 1 base and J lost 0; bases outside the gene matches: 7. This CDR3 is built from 18 residues. The CDR3: CSVEVRDRESSGANVLTF. The CDR3 DNA is TGCAGCGTTGAAGTCCGGGACAGGGAGAGCTCTGGGGCCAACGTCCTGACTTTC.